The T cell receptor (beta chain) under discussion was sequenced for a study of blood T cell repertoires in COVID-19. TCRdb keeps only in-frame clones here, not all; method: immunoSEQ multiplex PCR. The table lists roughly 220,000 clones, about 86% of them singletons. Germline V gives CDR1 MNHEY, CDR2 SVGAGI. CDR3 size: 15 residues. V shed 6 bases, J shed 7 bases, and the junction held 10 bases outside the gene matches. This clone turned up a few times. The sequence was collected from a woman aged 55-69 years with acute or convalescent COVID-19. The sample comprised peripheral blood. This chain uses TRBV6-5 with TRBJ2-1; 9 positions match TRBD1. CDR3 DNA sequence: TGTGCCAGCAGAGCCACAGGGGGCGCAATGAATGAGCAGTTCTTC. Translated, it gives CASRATGGAMNEQFF.